This is a list of T cell receptor beta chains from one sample in a study of T cell responses to AZD1222 COVID-19 vaccine. Clones were sequenced by immunoSEQ multiplex PCR, and TCRdb holds only the in-frame ones, with some missing. The sample lists more than 150,000 clones, around 94% occurring once. Specimen: peripheral blood, collected on day 0 of AZD1222 vaccination. The receptor source for this set is an adult in good health. The CDR3 runs from the conserved cysteine through the conserved F or W. The order of the fields is V gene, J gene, clone size, D gene, CDR3 DNA, CDR3 protein. D genes are given only for firm matches. Some rows mark clone size as missing; the rest say once, few, many or name a class of expanded clone.

v_gene: TRBV6-5; j_gene: TRBJ2-7; abundance: .; d_gene: .; CDR3nt: TGTGCCAGCGGCGCGGGACTTGAGTCCTACGAGCAGTACTTC; CDR3aa: CASGAGLESYEQYF
v_gene: TRBV2; j_gene: TRBJ1-4; abundance: .; d_gene: TRBD1; CDR3nt: TGTGCCAGCAGAGAGGGGACAGGGGGCAATGAAAAACTGTTTTTT; CDR3aa: CASREGTGGNEKLFF
v_gene: TRBV21-1; j_gene: TRBJ1-2; abundance: .; d_gene: .; CDR3nt: TGTGCCAGCAGCAAAGACCCCCCCCCAAGGGGCTACACCTTC; CDR3aa: CASSKDPPPRGYTF
v_gene: TRBV7-9; j_gene: TRBJ2-1; abundance: .; d_gene: .; CDR3nt: TGTGCCAGCAGCATACCCCTAGGGAACAATGAGCAGTTCTTC; CDR3aa: CASSIPLGNNEQFF
v_gene: TRBV19; j_gene: TRBJ2-7; abundance: .; d_gene: .; CDR3nt: TGTGCCAGTAGTATTGTGGCAGGGCGAACCTACGAGCAGTACTTC; CDR3aa: CASSIVAGRTYEQYF
v_gene: TRBV5-1; j_gene: TRBJ2-3; abundance: .; d_gene: .; CDR3nt: TGCGCCAGCAGCTTGGCAATCACAGATACGCAGTATTTT; CDR3aa: CASSLAITDTQYF
v_gene: TRBV11-2; j_gene: TRBJ1-6; abundance: once; d_gene: .; CDR3nt: TGTGCCAGCAGCCCATGGAGGACGCCGATTAACGATTCACCCCTCCACTTT; CDR3aa: CASSPWRTPINDSPLHF
v_gene: TRBV29-1; j_gene: TRBJ1-6; abundance: .; d_gene: .; CDR3nt: TGCAGCGTCGCCGACTCCCCTTATAATTCACCCCTCCACTTT; CDR3aa: CSVADSPYNSPLHF
v_gene: TRBV5-4; j_gene: TRBJ1-5; abundance: once; d_gene: .; CDR3nt: TGTGCCAGCAGCTTGGGGGGGGCCAATCAGCCCCAGCATTTT; CDR3aa: CASSLGGANQPQHF
v_gene: TRBV5-1; j_gene: TRBJ2-1; abundance: .; d_gene: TRBD1; CDR3nt: TGCGCCAGCTGCTCGGGGACAGGGAACAATGAGCAGTTCTTC; CDR3aa: CASCSGTGNNEQFF
v_gene: TRBV7-2; j_gene: TRBJ1-5; abundance: .; d_gene: .; CDR3nt: TGTGCCAGCACCGGGGGGGGCAATCAGCCCCAGCATTTT; CDR3aa: CASTGGGNQPQHF
v_gene: TRBV19; j_gene: TRBJ2-1; abundance: .; d_gene: .; CDR3nt: TGTGCCAGTACCATGGGGCGGAGCTCCTACAATGAGCAGTTCTTC; CDR3aa: CASTMGRSSYNEQFF
v_gene: TRBV2; j_gene: TRBJ1-1; abundance: .; d_gene: .; CDR3nt: TGTGCCAGCAGTGACCGGGGAACTGAAGCTTTCTTT; CDR3aa: CASSDRGTEAFF
v_gene: TRBV4-1; j_gene: TRBJ2-7; abundance: .; d_gene: TRBD1; CDR3nt: TGCGCCAGCAGCCAAGAGGACAGGTACTACGAGCAGTACTTC; CDR3aa: CASSQEDRYYEQYF
v_gene: TRBV27; j_gene: TRBJ1-5; abundance: .; d_gene: TRBD1; CDR3nt: TGTGCCAGCATGGGGACAGGGGGCATAGGGGTGCAGCCCCAGCATTTT; CDR3aa: CASMGTGGIGVQPQHF
v_gene: TRBV10-3; j_gene: TRBJ1-3; abundance: .; d_gene: TRBD1; CDR3nt: TGTGCCATGTGGTCAGGGGGACTAGGAAACACCATATATTTT; CDR3aa: CAMWSGGLGNTIYF
v_gene: TRBV29-1; j_gene: TRBJ1-2; abundance: .; d_gene: .; CDR3nt: TGCAGCGTTGTAGGGCAGGCGTATGGCTACACCTTC; CDR3aa: CSVVGQAYGYTF
v_gene: TRBV28; j_gene: TRBJ1-1; abundance: .; d_gene: .; CDR3nt: TGTGCCAGCAGTGGCTCCAAGACGGCCTACACTGAAGCTTTCTTT; CDR3aa: CASSGSKTAYTEAFF
v_gene: TRBV7-6; j_gene: TRBJ1-3; abundance: .; d_gene: .; CDR3nt: TGTGCCAGCAGCTTAGAGGCAGGATTGCCCGGCGATGGAAACACCATATATTTT; CDR3aa: CASSLEAGLPGDGNTIYF
v_gene: TRBV7-9; j_gene: TRBJ2-1; abundance: .; d_gene: .; CDR3nt: TGTGCCAGCAGCGCTGGTTCCTACAATGAGCAGTTCTTC; CDR3aa: CASSAGSYNEQFF
v_gene: TRBV5-6; j_gene: TRBJ1-1; abundance: .; d_gene: .; CDR3nt: TGTGCCAGCAGCTTGACTTCGGGGATTGAAGCTTTCTTT; CDR3aa: CASSLTSGIEAFF
v_gene: TRBV12-3/TRBV12-4; j_gene: TRBJ2-2; abundance: .; d_gene: .; CDR3nt: TGTGCCAGCAGAGCTGGGCTAGCCGGGGAGCTGTTTTTT; CDR3aa: CASRAGLAGELFF
v_gene: TRBV5-6; j_gene: TRBJ1-1; abundance: .; d_gene: .; CDR3nt: TGTGCCAGCAGCTTGAAGGTGGGACCTGAAGCTTTCTTT; CDR3aa: CASSLKVGPEAFF
v_gene: TRBV9; j_gene: TRBJ1-1; abundance: once; d_gene: .; CDR3nt: TGTGCCAGCAGCGTGGACGCGGGCGACCCTTCGTTT; CDR3aa: CASSVDAGDPSF
v_gene: TRBV30; j_gene: TRBJ2-5; abundance: .; d_gene: .; CDR3nt: TGTGCCTGGAGTCCGGGCCAGGCCCAGTACTTC; CDR3aa: CAWSPGQAQYF
v_gene: TRBV7-9; j_gene: TRBJ1-1; abundance: .; d_gene: TRBD1; CDR3nt: TGTGCCAGCAGCACGCATCAAGGGACAGGGGGTTTGAGGAACACTGAAGCTTTCTTT; CDR3aa: CASSTHQGTGGLRNTEAFF
v_gene: TRBV5-1; j_gene: TRBJ2-1; abundance: .; d_gene: .; CDR3nt: TGCGCCAGCAGCGGAACGACCCCCCCGAGGAATGAGCAGTTCTTC; CDR3aa: CASSGTTPPRNEQFF
v_gene: TRBV29-1; j_gene: TRBJ2-5; abundance: .; d_gene: .; CDR3nt: TGCAGCGTGCCAACCTACCAAGAGACCCAGTACTTC; CDR3aa: CSVPTYQETQYF
v_gene: TRBV18; j_gene: TRBJ1-2; abundance: .; d_gene: .; CDR3nt: TGTGCCAGCTCACCGGGAGGGGATAATGGCTACACCTTC; CDR3aa: CASSPGGDNGYTF
v_gene: TRBV5-5; j_gene: TRBJ2-3; abundance: .; d_gene: TRBD2; CDR3nt: TGTGCCAGCAGCTCCGGGGGGGCCGGCCCAGATACGCAGTATTTT; CDR3aa: CASSSGGAGPDTQYF
v_gene: TRBV11-2; j_gene: TRBJ1-2; abundance: .; d_gene: .; CDR3nt: TGTGCCAGCAGCTTGGGGGGGCAGGGTATTGGCTATGGCTACACCTTC; CDR3aa: CASSLGGQGIGYGYTF
v_gene: TRBV4-1; j_gene: TRBJ2-1; abundance: .; d_gene: .; CDR3nt: TGCGCCAGCAGCCGGACCCCCGGAATAGATGAGCAGTTCTTC; CDR3aa: CASSRTPGIDEQFF
v_gene: TRBV27; j_gene: TRBJ1-1; abundance: .; d_gene: .; CDR3nt: TGTGCCAGCAGGTCGCTGCCGAACACTGAAGCTTTCTTT; CDR3aa: CASRSLPNTEAFF
v_gene: TRBV6-6; j_gene: TRBJ2-7; abundance: .; d_gene: .; CDR3nt: TGTGCCAGCACTCTAACCGGGAGCGCCCACGAGCAGTACTTC; CDR3aa: CASTLTGSAHEQYF
v_gene: TRBV6-1; j_gene: TRBJ1-4; abundance: .; d_gene: .; CDR3nt: TGTGCCAGCAGTGAAGCGCCCGCTTCAGAAAAACTGTTTTTT; CDR3aa: CASSEAPASEKLFF
v_gene: TRBV7-8; j_gene: TRBJ1-6; abundance: .; d_gene: .; CDR3nt: TGTGCCAGCAGTCGGGACTGGAGCTCCTATAATTCACCCCTCCACTTT; CDR3aa: CASSRDWSSYNSPLHF
v_gene: TRBV9; j_gene: TRBJ1-3; abundance: .; d_gene: .; CDR3nt: TGTGCCAGCAGCGTAAAGGGGGCTGGAAACACCATATATTTT; CDR3aa: CASSVKGAGNTIYF